This T cell receptor beta chain stems from a study of cytomegalovirus exposure and HLA in healthy donors (dated by TCRdb to 2016 to 2017). Turning to the overall study: According to a later analysis, the 120 or so validation repertoires were produced on the same platform as the approximately 690 repertoires of the first cohort. Besides the first cohort of around 700 subjects, a separate validation cohort made up of over 100 different subjects was used. The study aimed to test whether cataloging public T cell receptors could reveal signatures of past pathogen exposure. To predict cytomegalovirus infection status, the study brought together high-throughput TCR immunosequencing, statistical association of individual TCRs with disease status, and machine learning.

The investigation overall reported the following: Three of the identified cytomegalovirus-associated TCR beta chains were confirmed in vitro to be specific for cytomegalovirus antigens. According to the authors, the approach could potentially be generalized to other disease states and immunological phenotypes. Across donors, most TCR sequences were observed very rarely, whereas some public TCRs were present in many individuals. In both the original and validation cohorts, the classifier was reported to diagnose cytomegalovirus status with high specificity and sensitivity. The study listed around 160 TCR beta chains as associated with cytomegalovirus. A later analysis lacked HLA typing for the validation cohort, so it scored co-occurrence in that cohort across all 110 or so repertoires. In a later analysis, TCRs clustered in the first cohort were found to also tend to co-occur in the approximately 120 validation repertoires, with 85% to 95% of cluster scores above 0.

A word on this clone: This receptor's antigen is unknown. Base qualities are not recorded, but no much larger clone differs from it by a single base.

Relative to germline, V is missing 5 bases and J is missing 7 bases, with 11 bases of the junction outside any gene match. CDR1 and CDR2 are read off the germline V gene (reference sequence) as LNHDA and SQIVND. The CDR3 starts with the cysteine, ends with the phenylalanine, and has 15 residues. The CDR3 DNA has 45 bases and is translated from base 1. The library was obtained by the immunoSEQ multiplex PCR assay. The authors' pipeline ran thus. A statistical classification framework was built to diagnose cytomegalovirus status from the catalog of TCR beta chain sequences. TCRdb retrieved this table from immuneACCESS and kept in-frame rearrangements only. Not all clones are present; in checked studies, unresolved V genes account for under half, and no reason is known for the remainder. The V and J calls and clone size are taken from that table; D and trimming were inferred from the DNA. The sample contains more than 100,000 clones, approximately 87% of them found a single time. 6% to 7% of the sample is taken by the ten largest.

The donors were included in the validation cohort of 120 subjects, a group kept apart from the roughly 700-subject first cohort. Sequenced material: PBMCs. The sequence is built from TRBV19 and TRBJ2-3, with 8 bases aligning to TRBD1. The TCR originated in a woman aged 18-35 years in good health and CMV-seropositive. CDR3 loop: CASSGPGGFRYTQYF. Read as DNA, the sequence is TGTGCCAGTAGTGGACCAGGGGGCTTTCGTTATACGCAGTATTTT.